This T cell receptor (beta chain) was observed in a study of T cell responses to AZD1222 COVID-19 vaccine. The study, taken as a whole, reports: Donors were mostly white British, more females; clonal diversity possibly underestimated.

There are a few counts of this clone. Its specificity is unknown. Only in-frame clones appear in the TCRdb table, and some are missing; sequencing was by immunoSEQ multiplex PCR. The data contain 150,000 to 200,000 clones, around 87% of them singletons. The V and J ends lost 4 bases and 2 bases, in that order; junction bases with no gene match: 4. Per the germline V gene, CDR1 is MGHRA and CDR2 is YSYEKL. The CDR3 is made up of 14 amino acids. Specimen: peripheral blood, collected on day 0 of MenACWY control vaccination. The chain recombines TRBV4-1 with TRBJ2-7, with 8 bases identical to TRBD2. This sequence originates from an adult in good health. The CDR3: CASSPLAGPYEQYF. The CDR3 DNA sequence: TGCGCCAGCAGCCCGTTAGCGGGGCCCTACGAGCAGTACTTC.